This record looks at one T cell receptor beta chain sequence and its context. The data are from a study of CD8 T cells in Susac syndrome. With random hexamers, about 0.45 to 1 ug RNA was reverse transcribed. TCR beta CDR3 was amplified by immunoSEQ covering 54 Vbeta and 13 Jbeta. TCRdb re-derived calls from the immunoSEQ multiplex PCR reads in MiXCR, one entry per CDR3 protein. The sample consists of 100,000 to 150,000 distinct CDR3 sequences, 75% to 90% of them appearing once. With 0 bases removed from V and 8 bases from J, the gap between germline ends came to 25 bases. Looked up from germline, CDR1 is SGHAT and CDR2 is FQDESV (reference sequence). CDR3 length: 18 residues.

The receptor comes from a human donor with multiple sclerosis. The rearrangement uses TRBV11-1 and TRBJ1-1; a possible D gene is TRBD1 (6 bases). Sequencing was carried out using CD8+ T cells from PBMCs. The CDR3 region has the DNA TGTGCCAGCAGCTTAGCGCTGTGGGGGGGCGAACAACATTTAGAAGCTTTCTTT. This encodes CASSLALWGGEQHLEAFF.